A selection of T cell receptor beta chains follows, all from one sample in a study of blood T cells in healthy people across ages. TCRdb fed the 5' RACE reads into MiXCR, producing one record per CDR3 protein. The table shows about 680,000 distinct CDR3 sequences, with over 45% occurring only once. The sample was blood. These receptors were collected from a woman aged 55-75 years in good health. The conserved cysteine and the conserved F or W are not part of the CDR3 here. Fields, in order: J gene, D gene, V gene, CDR3 length, CDR3 protein. A D gene is named only where the DNA matches it firmly.

j_gene: TRBJ1-6
d_gene: TRBD1
v_gene: TRBV10-3
len: 11
CDR3aa: ATEDRGNSPLH

j_gene: TRBJ2-4
d_gene: TRBD1
v_gene: TRBV24-1
len: 13
CDR3aa: ATSDPTGAGNIQY

j_gene: TRBJ2-1
d_gene: TRBD2
v_gene: TRBV12-3/TRBV12-4
len: 13
CDR3aa: ASSYSGRASGEQF

j_gene: TRBJ2-3
d_gene: -
v_gene: TRBV7-9
len: 13
CDR3aa: ASSPPIAFTDTQY

j_gene: TRBJ2-2
d_gene: TRBD1
v_gene: TRBV12-3/TRBV12-4
len: 14
CDR3aa: ASKPEGTGNTGELF

j_gene: TRBJ1-1
d_gene: -
v_gene: TRBV29-1
len: 11
CDR3aa: SVARTLRTEAF

j_gene: TRBJ2-5
d_gene: -
v_gene: TRBV9
len: 12
CDR3aa: ASSERTGSGEQY

j_gene: TRBJ1-2
d_gene: -
v_gene: TRBV18
len: 12
CDR3aa: ASSPATGNYGYT

j_gene: TRBJ2-5
d_gene: -
v_gene: TRBV5-1
len: 13
CDR3aa: ASSSLRGNSYERY

j_gene: TRBJ2-1
d_gene: TRBD1
v_gene: TRBV5-1
len: 14
CDR3aa: ASSLASGQGYNEQF

j_gene: TRBJ1-1
d_gene: -
v_gene: TRBV2
len: 10
CDR3aa: ASFRMNTEAF

j_gene: TRBJ2-1
d_gene: TRBD2
v_gene: TRBV11-2
len: 13
CDR3aa: ASSSGAGGGNEQF

j_gene: TRBJ2-5
d_gene: -
v_gene: TRBV6-6
len: 12
CDR3aa: ASSYLWGQETQY

j_gene: TRBJ1-2
d_gene: TRBD1
v_gene: TRBV27
len: 13
CDR3aa: ASSFLGQGETGYT

j_gene: TRBJ1-1
d_gene: -
v_gene: TRBV12-3/TRBV12-4
len: 10
CDR3aa: ASSGGGTEAF

j_gene: TRBJ2-1
d_gene: -
v_gene: TRBV10-2
len: 11
CDR3aa: ASSVNAYNEQF

j_gene: TRBJ2-3
d_gene: -
v_gene: TRBV12-3/TRBV12-4
len: 15
CDR3aa: ASSLAPSAESTDTQY

j_gene: TRBJ2-7
d_gene: TRBD1
v_gene: TRBV4-3
len: 14
CDR3aa: ASSQDSLEGAGEQY

j_gene: TRBJ1-4
d_gene: -
v_gene: TRBV3-1
len: 13
CDR3aa: ASSQGIKEGEKLF

j_gene: TRBJ2-7
d_gene: -
v_gene: TRBV4-2
len: 10
CDR3aa: ASSHNGQEQY

j_gene: TRBJ2-7
d_gene: -
v_gene: TRBV4-3
len: 12
CDR3aa: ASSQVRLLSEQY

j_gene: -
d_gene: TRBD2
v_gene: TRBV20-1
len: 15
CDR3aa: NARSLAGLYKAYEQY

j_gene: TRBJ1-4
d_gene: -
v_gene: TRBV3-1
len: 12
CDR3aa: AASPPAAFEKLF

j_gene: TRBJ1-1
d_gene: -
v_gene: TRBV5-1
len: 10
CDR3aa: ASSLDWRAAF